This entry describes one T cell receptor beta chain. The record originates from a study of Ad26.COV2.S vaccination and SARS-CoV-2 variants. The CDR3 loop spans 23 amino acids. With V trimmed by 0 bases and J by 3 bases, 28 bases remained unmatched. The germline V gene encodes CDR1 MRHNA and CDR2 SNTAGT. TCRdb keeps only in-frame clones here, not all; method: immunoSEQ multiplex PCR. The sample yields 400,000 to 450,000 clones, around 93% seen once. Treatment reported: some 20 received Ad26.COV2.S at low or high dose, single or two shots; 5 received placebo; per-sample allocation not given. The study sampled participants on day 63 after the first vaccine or placebo injection.

The clonotype comes from a person aged 18-65 years who received the Ad26.COV2.S COVID-19 vaccine or a placebo. The chain joins TRBV6-4 to TRBJ1-2; 7 bases line up with TRBD1. This specimen was peripheral blood, taken in a trial of Ad26.COV2.S vaccine versus placebo. Here the CDR3 reads CASSDSKGRGRLELSEVDYGYTF. The DNA of the CDR3 is TGTGCCAGCAGTGACTCGAAAGGGAGGGGGCGCTTGGAGTTGAGTGAGGTGGACTATGGCTACACCTTC.